The 22 T cell receptor beta chains below come from one sample, sequenced in a study of OX40 agonist ivuxolimab in advanced cancers. Libraries were prepared by immunoSEQ multiplex PCR; TCRdb keeps only in-frame clonotypes and omits some of them. The data contain 70,000 to 95,000 clones, over 75% of them singletons. The sample was CD4+ or CD8+ T cells sorted from blood, taken in a trial of the OX40 agonist ivuxolimab. Receptor source: an adult with an advanced solid tumor such as melanoma, head and neck, liver or kidney cancer.

The rearrangement uses TRBV7-8 and TRBJ1-1, with no clear D. Per germline, CDR1 SGHVS and CDR2 FQNEAQ. The CDR3 totals 12 residues. V was shortened by 5 bases and J by 6 bases, with 10 bases between the two germline ends. The CDR3 DNA reads as TGTGCCAGCAGCCCCCGTCTGGCTGAAGCTTTCTTT. It specifies CASSPRLAEAFF.

The chain has TRBV6-5 and TRBJ2-5, with D uncertain. This CDR3 spans 13 amino acids. Germline V lookup: CDR1 MNHEY, CDR2 SVGAGI. Trimming left V 6 bases short and J 4 bases short, with 12 bases between. The CDR3 coding sequence is TGTGCCAGCAGACCCGTTGAAAGAGAGACCCAGTACTTC. Protein product: CASRPVERETQYF.

This clone was picked up one time. The rearrangement links TRBV19 to TRBJ2-3, with TRBD2 matching 14 bases. The germline V gene has CDR1 LNHDA and CDR2 SQIVND (reference sequence). V was clipped by 5 bases and J by 5 bases; unmatched bases: 6. This CDR3 has 16 amino acids. The chain's CDR3 is CASSPRLAGGLDTQYF. CDR3 nucleotide sequence: TGTGCCAGTAGTCCGCGACTAGCGGGAGGGTTAGATACGCAGTATTTT.

The rearrangement links TRBV2 to TRBJ2-4; either TRBD1 or TRBD2 may supply D (6 bases each). V was pared by 1 base and J by 5 bases, with 12 bases between. This CDR3 has 15 amino acids. Germline lookup yields CDR1 SNHLY and CDR2 FYNNEI. CDR3 sequence (DNA): TGTGCCAGCAGTGAAGTAGGGGGGCCCCAAAACATTCAGTACTTC. Amino acids: CASSEVGGPQNIQYF.

CDR3 DNA: TGTGCCAGCAGTTACGGACAACCCCAAGAGACCCAGTACTTC. Translating it yields CASSYGQPQETQYF. The genes are TRBV6-5 and TRBJ2-5; tentative D call: TRBD1 (5 bases). The CDR3 runs to 14 residues. Between the trimmed V and J ends, which lost 2 bases and 1 base, there was a span of 8 bases. The germline CDR1 and CDR2 sequences are MNHEY and SVGAGI.

CDR3 DNA sequence: TGTGCCAGTATAGGCCAGGGGGTGAGTGAGCAGTTCTTC. Translation: CASIGQGVSEQFF. The chain joins TRBV19 to TRBJ2-1; 7 bases fit TRBD1. The germline CDR1 and CDR2 sequences are LNHDA and SQIVND (reference sequence). The V gene end was trimmed by 7 bases and the J gene end by 9 bases; junction bases not matched to a gene: 9. There are 13 residues in the CDR3.

The DNA for the CDR3 is TGTGCCAGCAGCTTAAACGGTGCAGGGGTCTACGAGCAGTACTTC. Protein: CASSLNGAGVYEQYF. V is TRBV7-3 and J is TRBJ2-7, with D perhaps TRBD1 (6 bases). Germline V lookup: CDR1 SGHTA, CDR2 FQGTGA. This CDR3 is built from 15 residues. Trimming took off 1 base at V and 3 bases at J, with 13 bases between the two ends.

The chain carries TRBV6-1 and TRBJ1-1; no clear D. The CDR3 totals 10 residues. Germline CDR1 reads MNHNS; CDR2 reads SASEGT. V lost 9 bases and J 7 bases, leaving 9 bases between the germline ends. The CDR3 DNA sequence: TGTGCCAGTAAACACCTTGAAGCTTTCTTT. Residues: CASKHLEAFF.

The CDR3 reads CASSSQGTQYF. In DNA, the CDR3 is TGTGCCAGCAGCTCACAGGGGACCCAGTACTTC. The chain employs TRBV11-3 and TRBJ2-5; tentative D call: TRBD1 (6 bases). The CDR3 runs 11 residues. Germline loops: CDR1 SGHNT, CDR2 YENEEA. Trimming stripped 4 bases from V and 7 bases from J, with 7 bases between.

The chain is built from TRBV6-1 and TRBJ2-2; 9 bases fit TRBD2. The CDR3 has 18 residues. After removal of 1 base from V and 6 bases from J, the junction contained 12 bases not matched to a gene. Germline CDR1 MNHNS, CDR2 SASEGT. The CDR3 here is CASSEGLGLAGDSGELFF. The CDR3 bases are TGTGCCAGCAGTGAAGGGTTGGGTTTAGCGGGAGATTCCGGGGAGCTGTTTTTT.

The rearrangement links TRBV5-1 to TRBJ2-5; weak D call: TRBD2 (6 bases). V was shortened by 0 bases and J by 1 base, with 13 bases between the two germline ends. The CDR3 loop spans 16 amino acids. Germline V CDR1 and CDR2: SGHRS, YFSETQ. CDR3: CASSLAVAALQETQYF. In DNA form, the CDR3 reads TGCGCCAGCAGCTTGGCCGTAGCGGCACTCCAAGAGACCCAGTACTTC.

This chain links TRBV5-1 with TRBJ2-7; TRBD2 matches at 9 bases. Per germline, CDR1 SGHRS and CDR2 YFSETQ. The CDR3 is 15 amino acids. The trim removed 0 bases at V and 4 bases at J, leaving 5 bases unmatched. The CDR3 here is CASSLDSGSRYEQYF. CDR3 DNA: TGCGCCAGCAGCTTGGATAGCGGGAGTAGGTACGAGCAGTACTTC. The variable domain in full, completed from reference TRBV5-1 and TRBJ2-7, reads KAGVTQTPRYLIKTRGQQVTLSCSPISGHRSVSWYQQTPGQGLQFLFEYFSETQRNKGNFPGRFSGRQFSNSRSEMNVSTLELGDSALYLCASSLDSGSRYEQYFGPGTRLTVT.

V is TRBV5-6 and J is TRBJ1-2; the match to TRBD1 covers 7 bases. Germline V gene lookup returns CDR1 SGHDT and CDR2 YYEEEE. This CDR3 has 14 amino acids. V trimming: 4 bases; J trimming: 5 bases; junction bases outside the gene matches: 8. The CDR3 is CASSRPGTEYGYTF. DNA for the CDR3: TGTGCCAGCAGCCGGCCCGGGACAGAATATGGCTACACCTTC.

This chain links TRBV6-5 with TRBJ1-1; D remains unclear. Per germline, CDR1 MNHEY and CDR2 SVGAGI. The V and J ends lost 6 bases and 5 bases respectively, with 16 bases between them. The CDR3 runs to 14 residues. The CDR3 loop is CASSDHVGRTEAFF. CDR3 nucleotides: TGTGCCAGCAGCGATCACGTCGGGAGAACTGAAGCTTTCTTT.

J is TRBJ2-2 and V is TRBV5-1; a weak D match, TRBD2 (6 bases). The CDR3 covers 17 residues. V shed 6 bases and J shed 1 base, with 19 bases lying between them. Germline V gene sequence: CDR1 SGHRS, CDR2 YFSETQ. CDR3: CASNILPGGENTGELFF. The CDR3 DNA follows: TGCGCCAGCAACATCCTGCCGGGCGGGGAGAACACCGGGGAGCTGTTTTTT. Complete variable domain (other parts from reference TRBV5-1 and TRBJ2-2): KAGVTQTPRYLIKTRGQQVTLSCSPISGHRSVSWYQQTPGQGLQFLFEYFSETQRNKGNFPGRFSGRQFSNSRSEMNVSTLELGDSALYLCASNILPGGENTGELFFGEGSRLTVL.

The V call is TRBV11-2, the J call TRBJ2-3, with D possibly matching TRBD2 (6 bases). This CDR3 contains 15 residues. Germline V gene data show CDR1 as SGHAT and CDR2 as FQNNGV. V lost 5 bases and J lost 5, with 17 bases in between. CDR3 nucleotide sequence: TGTGCCAGCAGCGAGAGGGGCGGGACGGAAGATACGCAGTATTTT. Encoded protein: CASSERGGTEDTQYF.

The chain has TRBV11-3 and TRBJ2-7; the match to TRBD2 covers 7 bases. Germline CDR1 is SGHNT and CDR2 is YENEEA. V dropped 1 base and J dropped 0; count of bases not matched to a gene: 6. The length of the CDR3 is 16 residues. The CDR3 DNA sequence: TGTGCCAGCAGCTTAGGGGAGGGGAGGAGCTCCTACGAGCAGTACTTC. This translates into CASSLGEGRSSYEQYF. Based on the CDR3 plus reference TRBV11-3 and TRBJ2-7, the full variable domain is EAGVVQSPRYKIIEKKQPVAFWCNPISGHNTLYWYLQNLGQGPELLIRYENEEAVDDSQLPKDRFSAERLKGVDSTLKIQPAELGDSAVYLCASSLGEGRSSYEQYFGPGTRLTVT.

CDR3 nucleotide sequence: TGTGCCAGCAGTTTTTTAGGGGCTGAAGCTTTCTTT. Protein sequence: CASSFLGAEAFF. V is TRBV28 and J is TRBJ1-1, with D perhaps matching TRBD1 (5 bases). The CDR3 is made up of 12 amino acids. Trimming removed 3 bases from V and 6 bases from J, with 8 bases in between. Germline V lookup: CDR1 MDHEN, CDR2 SYDVKM.

This rearrangement joins TRBV6-1 to TRBJ1-2; the D gene is possibly TRBD1 (5 bases). Germline assignment: CDR1 MNHNS and CDR2 SASEGT. The CDR3 length is 13 residues. Trimming stripped 2 bases from V and 6 bases from J, with 10 bases between. The DNA for the CDR3 is TGTGCCAGCAGTGAACAGGGAAGGCATGGCTACACCTTC. Translating it yields CASSEQGRHGYTF.

This clone was counted only a few times. The chain has TRBV6-1 and TRBJ2-5, with TRBD2 identical over 8 bases. Per germline, CDR1 MNHNS and CDR2 SASEGT. This CDR3 region has 14 residues. V trimming: 4 bases; J trimming: 2 bases; junction bases outside the gene matches: 3. CDR3 in DNA: TGTGCCAGCAGTGTAACTAGCGGTCAAGAGACCCAGTACTTC. This codes for CASSVTSGQETQYF.

This chain links TRBV5-1 with TRBJ2-7; 12 bases match TRBD1. The CDR3 has 15 amino acids. Looked up from germline, CDR1 is SGHRS and CDR2 is YFSETQ. V was pared by 4 bases and J by 6 bases, with 8 bases of the junction left unmatched. CDR3 residues: CASSPMGTGGAEQYF. CDR3 bases: TGCGCCAGCAGCCCGATGGGGACAGGGGGCGCCGAGCAGTACTTC.

A few counts support this clone. The V and J genes are TRBV18 and TRBJ1-1, with D perhaps matching TRBD1 (6 bases). This CDR3 comprises 14 residues. The germline gives CDR1 KGHSH, CDR2 LQKENI. The V end lost 4 bases, the J end lost 1 base, and 10 bases lay between the germline ends. The CDR3 is CASSRDTQNTEAFF. In DNA form, the CDR3 reads TGTGCCAGCTCACGGGACACCCAGAACACTGAAGCTTTCTTT.